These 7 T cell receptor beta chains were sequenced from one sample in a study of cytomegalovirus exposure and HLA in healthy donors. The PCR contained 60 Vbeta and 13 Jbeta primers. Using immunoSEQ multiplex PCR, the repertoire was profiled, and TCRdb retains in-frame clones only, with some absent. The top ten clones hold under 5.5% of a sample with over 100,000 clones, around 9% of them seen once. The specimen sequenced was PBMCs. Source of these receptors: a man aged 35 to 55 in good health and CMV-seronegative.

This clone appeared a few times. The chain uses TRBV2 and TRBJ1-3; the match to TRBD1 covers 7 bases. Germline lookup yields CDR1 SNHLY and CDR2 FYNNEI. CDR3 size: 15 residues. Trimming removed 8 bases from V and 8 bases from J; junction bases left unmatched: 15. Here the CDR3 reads CASCSDDRVIDTIYF. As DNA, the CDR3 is TGTGCCAGCTGCTCAGACGACAGGGTTATTGACACCATATATTTT.

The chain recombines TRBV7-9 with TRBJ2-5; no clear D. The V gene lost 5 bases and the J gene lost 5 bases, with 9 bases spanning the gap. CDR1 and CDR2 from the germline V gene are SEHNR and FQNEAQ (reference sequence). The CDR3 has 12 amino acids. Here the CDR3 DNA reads TGTGCCAGCAGCACTTCGAAGGAGACCCAGTACTTC. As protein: CASSTSKETQYF.

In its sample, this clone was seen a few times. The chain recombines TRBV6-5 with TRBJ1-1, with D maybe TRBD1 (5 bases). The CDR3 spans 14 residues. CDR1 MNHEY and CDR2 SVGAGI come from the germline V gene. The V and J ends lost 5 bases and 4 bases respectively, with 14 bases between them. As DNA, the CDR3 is TGTGCCAGCAGTCGCTCCCAGGGATTCACTGAAGCTTTCTTT. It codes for CASSRSQGFTEAFF.

DNA for the CDR3: TGTGCCAGCAGCGAGACGGGGGGCGGACAGCCCCAGCATTTT. Protein sequence: CASSETGGGQPQHF. This chain uses TRBV9 with TRBJ1-5, with D possibly being TRBD1 (6 bases). V lost 3 bases and J 7 bases, leaving 14 bases between the germline ends. CDR3 length: 14 residues. In germline, CDR1 is SGDLS, CDR2 YYNGEE.

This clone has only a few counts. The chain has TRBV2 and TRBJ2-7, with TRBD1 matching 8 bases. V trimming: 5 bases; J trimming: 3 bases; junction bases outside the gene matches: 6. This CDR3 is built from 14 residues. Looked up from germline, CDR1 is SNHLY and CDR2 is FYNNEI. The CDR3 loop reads CASSLRDRIYEQYF. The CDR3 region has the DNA TGTGCCAGCAGTCTCCGGGACAGGATCTACGAGCAGTACTTC.

In DNA form, the CDR3 reads TGTGCCAGCAGCCAAACAGGACCTCGATACAATGAGCAGTTCTTC. It yields the protein CASSQTGPRYNEQFF. The chain uses TRBV2 and TRBJ2-1, with a possible D match to TRBD1 (5 bases). Germline CDR1 and CDR2: SNHLY and FYNNEI. The CDR3 has 15 residues. Trimming took 6 bases from V and 4 from J, leaving 16 bases between them. Drawing the rest from reference TRBV2 and TRBJ2-1, the complete variable domain is EPEVTQTPSHQVTQMGQEVILRCVPISNHLYFYWYRQILGQKVEFLVSFYNNEISEKSEIFDDQFSVERPDGSNFTLKIRSTKLEDSAMYFCASSQTGPRYNEQFFGPGTRLTVL.

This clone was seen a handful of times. In nucleotides, the CDR3 is TGTGCCAGCAGCTTAGACGGGACAGGGGGCGATGAAAAACTGTTTTTT. This translates into CASSLDGTGGDEKLFF. V usage is TRBV7-2 and J usage is TRBJ1-4; TRBD1 matches at 12 bases. Per the germline V gene, CDR1 is SGHTA and CDR2 is FQGNSA. V gave up 1 base and J gave up 6 bases; unmatched junction bases: 3. The CDR3 has 16 residues.